The 25 T cell receptor beta chains below come from one sample, sequenced in a study of blood T cell repertoires in COVID-19. The assay was immunoSEQ multiplex PCR, and TCRdb's table has in-frame clones only and misses some. The sample carries roughly 76,000 clones, roughly 70% recorded once. Sample: peripheral blood. Receptors were obtained from a man in his 70s with acute or convalescent COVID-19.

The chain is built from TRBV6-4 and TRBJ2-5; 7 bases match TRBD2. The CDR3 contains 15 residues. V lost 5 bases, J lost 1 base, and 7 bases stayed unmatched. Germline V gene sequence: CDR1 MRHNA, CDR2 SNTAGT. CDR3 loop: CASSPPRGVQETQYF. The DNA of the CDR3 is TGTGCCAGCAGTCCCCCCCGGGGGGTCCAAGAGACCCAGTACTTC.

J is TRBJ2-3 and V is TRBV28, with 7 bases that match TRBD2. V lost 3 bases and J lost 0; bases outside the gene matches: 9. The CDR3 has 17 amino acids. From germline, CDR1 is MDHEN and CDR2 SYDVKM. CDR3 coding DNA: TGTGCCAGCAGTTTTTTAGGGCTAGCGGCTAGCACAGATACGCAGTATTTT. Translating it yields CASSFLGLAASTDTQYF.

The genes are TRBV10-1 and TRBJ1-4, with D perhaps matching TRBD1 (6 bases). V was clipped by 7 bases and J by 5 bases, with 14 bases between them. Germline loops: CDR1 WNHNN, CDR2 SYGVQD (reference sequence). The CDR3 length is 14 residues. The CDR3 region has the DNA TGCGCCAGCACCGGGGGGGGCCCCAATGAAAAACTGTTTTTT. Translation gives CASTGGGPNEKLFF.

The chain has TRBV5-1 and TRBJ2-7, with 9 bases aligning to TRBD2. Germline lookup yields CDR1 SGHRS and CDR2 YFSETQ. This CDR3 is 17 amino acids long. The ends lost 2 bases at V and 2 bases at J; junction bases unmatched: 11. CDR3 protein: CASSFGGFAGGTYEQYF. Written as DNA, the CDR3 is TGCGCCAGCAGCTTCGGGGGATTTGCGGGAGGGACCTACGAGCAGTACTTC.

The chain is built from TRBV6-5 and TRBJ1-1; D possibly corresponds to TRBD1 (5 bases). There are 16 residues in the CDR3. Trimming left V 0 bases short and J 1 base short, with 12 bases between. Per germline, CDR1 MNHEY and CDR2 SVGAGI. CDR3 in amino acids: CASSYSYAQGNTEAFF. CDR3 nucleotide sequence: TGTGCCAGCAGTTACTCATACGCCCAGGGGAACACTGAAGCTTTCTTT.

The chain is built from TRBV11-2 and TRBJ2-7; no reliable D call. Germline CDR1 reads SGHAT; CDR2 reads FQNNGV. Trimming cost V 2 bases and J 5 bases, with 10 bases left between them. The CDR3 extends over 13 amino acids. This chain's CDR3 is CASSLTIADEQYF. The CDR3 DNA follows: TGTGCCAGCAGCTTAACTATCGCAGACGAGCAGTACTTC.

In its sample, this clone was seen once. The rearrangement joins TRBV19 to TRBJ2-7; tentative D call: TRBD2 (5 bases). CDR3 size: 13 residues. V was clipped by 5 bases and J by 3 bases, with 11 bases between them. The V gene's germline CDR1 is LNHDA and CDR2 SQIVND (reference sequence). In nucleotides, the CDR3 is TGTGCCAGTAGTGGAGGTCTCAACTACGAGCAGTACTTC. It encodes CASSGGLNYEQYF.

This clone turned up a few times. V is TRBV18 and J is TRBJ2-2; 7 bases line up with TRBD2. Germline assignment: CDR1 KGHSH and CDR2 LQKENI. The J segment lost 1 base and the V segment lost 3 bases, leaving 5 bases of the junction unmatched. This CDR3 has 16 amino acids. As DNA, the CDR3 is TGTGCCAGCTCACCGATTCCTAGCGGGAACACCGGGGAGCTGTTTTTT. This codes for CASSPIPSGNTGELFF.

This clone was seen a few times. Other DNA sequences in this sample translate to the same CDR3. This sequence joins TRBV14 and TRBJ2-6; D is undetermined. Looked up from germline, CDR1 is SGHDN and CDR2 is FVKESK. V lost 0 bases to trimming and J lost 12 bases, with 6 bases between them. The CDR3 extends over 12 amino acids. As DNA, the CDR3 is TGTGCCAGCAGCCAAGAAAGGAGCGTCCTGACTTTC. This gives the protein CASSQERSVLTF.

This clone came up many times. V and J are TRBV9 and TRBJ2-2; no clear D. The CDR3 has 13 residues. V was pared by 0 bases and J by 8 bases, with 8 bases between. Per the germline V gene, CDR1 is SGDLS and CDR2 is YYNGEE. The CDR3 region is CASSVAVEGELFF. The DNA for the CDR3 is TGTGCCAGCAGCGTAGCGGTCGAGGGGGAGCTGTTTTTT.

This sequence joins TRBV12-3 or TRBV12-4 and TRBJ1-1; D remains ambiguous. V lost 5 bases, J lost 1 base, and 8 bases lay in between. This CDR3 is built from 13 residues. The CDR3 coding sequence is TGTGCCAGCAGTCCCGCGGAGAACACTGAAGCTTTCTTT. Translation gives CASSPAENTEAFF.

The chain has TRBV7-3 and TRBJ2-7; 9 bases line up with TRBD1. The CDR3 runs 17 residues. Germline lookup yields CDR1 SGHTA and CDR2 FQGTGA. V lost 5 bases, J lost 2 bases, and 13 bases stayed unmatched. CDR3 sequence: CASSPSADRGGPYEQYF. The CDR3 region has the DNA TGTGCCAGCAGCCCCTCCGCGGACAGGGGAGGCCCCTACGAGCAGTACTTC.

CDR3: CASSPRGELFF. CDR3 in DNA: TGTGCCAGCAGTCCACGGGGGGAGCTGTTTTTT. The rearrangement uses TRBV2 and TRBJ2-2; D is unresolved. Trimming took off 5 bases at V and 8 bases at J, with 6 bases between the two ends. CDR1 is SNHLY and CDR2 is FYNNEI in the germline V gene. The CDR3 is 11 amino acids.

The rearrangement links TRBV5-6 to TRBJ1-2, with TRBD1 matching 7 bases. Per germline, CDR1 SGHDT and CDR2 YYEEEE. The CDR3 is 15 residues long. The J segment lost 4 bases and the V segment lost 0 bases, leaving 6 bases of the junction unmatched. CDR3 sequence reads: CASSLVGGAGYGYTF. CDR3 in DNA: TGTGCCAGCAGCTTGGTAGGGGGCGCGGGCTATGGCTACACCTTC.

This clone was counted ten times or more. The CDR3 loop is CASSLDTSGYTF. The CDR3 region has the DNA TGTGCCAGCAGTCTGGACACGAGTGGCTACACCTTC. V usage is TRBV28 and J usage is TRBJ1-2, with D maybe TRBD1 (5 bases). V lost 5 bases, J lost 7 bases, and 11 bases lay in between. CDR3 length: 12 residues. CDR1 and CDR2 (germline): MDHEN, SYDVKM.

The CDR3, as DNA: TGTGCCAGCATTGGGTACAGTAACTATGGCTACACCTTC. Translating it yields CASIGYSNYGYTF. V gene TRBV28 combines with J gene TRBJ1-2; the D is unclear. CDR3 length: 13 residues. CDR1 and CDR2 (germline): MDHEN, SYDVKM. With 7 bases removed from V and 1 base from J, the gap between germline ends came to 10 bases.

J is TRBJ2-5 and V is TRBV5-1, with a tentative D call TRBD2 (6 bases). Trimming took off 2 bases at V and 5 bases at J, with 10 bases between the two ends. The CDR3 has 13 residues. CDR1 SGHRS and CDR2 YFSETQ come from the germline V gene. The CDR3 DNA reads as TGCGCCAGCAGCTTACAGGCGGGGGAGACCCAGTACTTC. Translated: CASSLQAGETQYF. The variable domain in full, completed from reference TRBV5-1 and TRBJ2-5, reads KAGVTQTPRYLIKTRGQQVTLSCSPISGHRSVSWYQQTPGQGLQFLFEYFSETQRNKGNFPGRFSGRQFSNSRSEMNVSTLELGDSALYLCASSLQAGETQYFGPGTRLLVL.

The V gene is TRBV2, the J gene TRBJ2-1, with TRBD1 identical over 8 bases. Trimming removed 4 bases from V and 4 bases from J; junction bases left unmatched: 6. The CDR3 is 15 residues long. Germline V gene sequence: CDR1 SNHLY, CDR2 FYNNEI. The CDR3, as DNA: TGTGCCAGCAGTGCCGACAGGGGCCCATACAATGAGCAGTTCTTC. It is translated as CASSADRGPYNEQFF.

The chain has TRBV24-1 and TRBJ1-4, with 7 bases fitting TRBD1. The CDR3 is 13 amino acids. The ends lost 7 bases at V and 8 bases at J; junction bases unmatched: 6. Germline V gene lookup returns CDR1 KGHDR and CDR2 SFDVKD. The CDR3 sequence is CATRGTDGEKLFF. The CDR3 DNA sequence: TGTGCCACCAGAGGGACAGATGGGGAAAAACTGTTTTTT.

The chain joins TRBV14 to TRBJ2-3; 9 bases line up with TRBD2. The CDR3 consists of 16 residues. J gave up 4 bases and V 0 bases, and 5 bases lay outside the gene matches. Germline lookup yields CDR1 SGHDN and CDR2 FVKESK. The chain's CDR3 is CASSQDEAGGADTQYF. In DNA, the CDR3 is TGTGCCAGCAGCCAAGATGAGGCGGGAGGGGCAGATACGCAGTATTTT. The full variable domain, with the rest looked up from reference TRBV14 and TRBJ2-3, is EAGVTQFPSHSVIEKGQTVTLRCDPISGHDNLYWYRRVMGKEIKFLLHFVKESKQDESGMPNNRFLAERTGGTYSTLKVQPAELEDSGVYFCASSQDEAGGADTQYFGPGTRLTVL.

CDR3 region: CSASPLAGEREQFF. CDR3 in DNA: TGCAGTGCTAGTCCTCTAGCGGGAGAACGGGAGCAGTTCTTC. The V and J genes are TRBV20-1 and TRBJ2-1; 10 nucleotides match TRBD2. CDR3 length: 14 amino acids. The trim removed 3 bases at V and 10 bases at J, leaving 9 bases unmatched. The germline V gene encodes CDR1 DFQATT and CDR2 SNEGSKA (reference sequence).

The CDR3 nucleotides read TGTGCCAGCAGCTCCCCCGGGACTAGCGGGACGCGGGGCACAGATACGCAGTATTTT. Protein: CASSSPGTSGTRGTDTQYF. The chain recombines TRBV11-2 with TRBJ2-3; TRBD2 matches 13 bases. The CDR3 is made up of 19 amino acids. Trimming cost V 4 bases and J 1 base; bases outside gene matches: 11. Germline V gene lookup returns CDR1 SGHAT and CDR2 FQNNGV.

This clone has more than one count but fewer than ten. The rearrangement uses TRBV5-8 and TRBJ2-1, with D hard to call. CDR1 SGHTS and CDR2 YDEGEE come from the germline V gene. The V and J ends lost 1 base and 2 bases respectively, with 10 bases between them. This CDR3 region has 15 residues. CDR3 nucleotides: TGTGCCAGCAGCTTGACCGGAGCTACCTACAATGAGCAGTTCTTC. Translating gives CASSLTGATYNEQFF.

The table lists this clone with a few counts. The rearrangement joins TRBV6-2 or TRBV6-3 to TRBJ2-7, with 11 bases matching TRBD2. CDR3 size: 15 residues. Germline V gene lookup returns CDR1 MNHEY and CDR2 SVGEGT. With 6 bases clipped from V and 3 bases from J, the junction kept 7 bases outside the gene matches. The CDR3 reads CASSPSTSGIYEQYF. The DNA of the CDR3 is TGTGCCAGCAGCCCCTCGACTAGCGGGATCTACGAGCAGTACTTC.

V gene TRBV29-1 combines with J gene TRBJ1-1, with D tentatively TRBD1 (6 bases). Germline V CDR1 and CDR2: SQVTM, ANQGSEA. The CDR3 loop spans 20 amino acids. Trimming took 7 bases from V and 1 from J, leaving 34 bases between them. The CDR3 DNA sequence: TGCAGCGCCGCACATCACCTCCGAGGGGGGGAGAGAGGGAAGAACACTGAAGCTTTCTTT. Amino acid sequence: CSAAHHLRGGERGKNTEAFF. The full variable domain, its missing parts supplied by reference TRBV29-1 and TRBJ1-1, is SAVISQKPSRDICQRGTSLTIQCQVDSQVTMMFWYRQQPGQSLTLIATANQGSEATYESGFVIDKFPISRPNLTFSTLTVSNMSPEDSSIYLCSAAHHLRGGERGKNTEAFFGQGTRLTVV.